Detailed here is one T cell receptor (beta chain). As processed by the authors: Counts of nucleated cells, estimated from reference gene primer amplification, were obtained. Assay: immunoSEQ multiplex PCR; the TCRdb copy retains only in-frame clones and omits some. The DNA gave D and trimming, while V, J and clone size come from that table. Here the sample spans roughly 250,000 clones, roughly 85% being singletons. The V gene end was trimmed by 5 bases and the J gene end by 4 bases; junction bases not matched to a gene: 5. The CDR3 is made up of 15 amino acids. Germline CDR1 reads MGHDK; CDR2 reads SYGVNS. This specimen comes from a study of blood T cell repertoires in COVID-19.

The clonotype comes from a woman between 35 and 50 years old who had been exposed to COVID-19. The rearrangement joins TRBV25-1 to TRBJ2-2; 9 bases are shared with TRBD1. Sequencing used PBMCs or T cells enriched from blood (not recorded which). The CDR3 DNA reads TGTGCCAGCAGTTCACAGGGGGCGCCCACCGGGGAGCTGTTTTTT. As protein: CASSSQGAPTGELFF.